This T cell receptor beta chain is drawn from a study of human T cells and chemical hapten exposure. Study overall: Mostly female patients had alopecia areata, totalis or universalis.

V lost 3 bases and J lost 2; bases outside the gene matches: 7. Looked up from germline, CDR1 is SQVTM and CDR2 is ANQGSEA. The CDR3 length is 14 residues. TCRdb redid the calling of the RACE reads with MiXCR, one entry per CDR3 protein. Here the sample spans 300,000 to 400,000 distinct CDR3 sequences, approximately 6.3% being singletons. This clonotype was picked up a small number of times. As for time point: patch test 1, 2 weeks after DPC sensitization. Treatment here: therapeutic diphenylcyclopropenone sensitization with weekly scalp DPC. This sequence was found in a woman aged 18-30 years with alopecia areata. Some clones in this sample may be carry-over from other donors' samples. The genes are TRBV29-1 and TRBJ2-7; 7 bases match TRBD1. The material was whole blood, obtained in connection with sensitization to the hapten diphenylcyclopropenone (DPC). The CDR3 region is CSVDTGTATYEQYF. The CDR3 DNA reads as TGCAGCGTTGACACCGGGACAGCGACCTACGAGCAGTACTTC.